The next 9 T cell receptor beta chains were all read from a single sample in a study of blood T cell repertoires in COVID-19. This table comes from immunoSEQ multiplex PCR, and its TCRdb copy is limited to in-frame clones, with some not included. The data show over 110,000 clones, with over 70% seen just once and about 11% held by the top ten. Sequenced sample: PBMCs or T cells enriched from blood (not recorded which). These receptors were taken from a man aged 60-69 years who had recovered from COVID-19.

The chain employs TRBV7-9 and TRBJ2-7; D perhaps matches TRBD2 (6 bases). Germline assignment: CDR1 SEHNR and CDR2 FQNEAQ (reference sequence). The V end lost 1 base, the J end lost 6 bases, and 10 bases lay between the germline ends. The CDR3 totals 13 residues. Here the CDR3 DNA reads TGTGCCAGCAGCTTAGTTGGAGGGATCGAGCAGTACTTC. Translation gives CASSLVGGIEQYF.

This sequence joins TRBV30 and TRBJ1-4; D perhaps matches TRBD1 (6 bases). This CDR3 has 14 amino acids. Germline CDR1 GTSNPN, CDR2 SVGIG (reference sequence). Between the trimmed V and J ends, which lost 4 bases and 7 bases, there was a span of 16 bases. CDR3 loop: CAWTLTGSGEKLFF. The CDR3 region has the DNA TGTGCCTGGACGCTAACAGGGTCCGGTGAAAAACTGTTTTTT.

V gene TRBV6-5 combines with J gene TRBJ2-2; maybe TRBD2 (5 bases). Trimming removed 8 bases from V and 5 bases from J, with 12 bases in between. The CDR3 is 13 residues long. The V gene's germline CDR1 is MNHEY and CDR2 SVGAGI. The CDR3 here is CASRASRTGELFF. CDR3 nucleotides: TGTGCCAGCCGGGCTAGCCGGACCGGGGAGCTGTTTTTT.

The chain couples TRBV5-1 to TRBJ2-7, with D possibly TRBD2 on 5 matching bases. The CDR3 runs to 14 residues. Between the trimmed V and J ends, which lost 7 bases and 5 bases, there was a span of 19 bases. In germline, CDR1 is SGHRS, CDR2 YFSETQ. The CDR3 DNA is TGCGCCAGCGCCGTTCGGGGTTCTGGGGACGAGCAGTACTTC. Translated: CASAVRGSGDEQYF.

The chain combines TRBV24-1 with TRBJ2-1; TRBD2 matches at 10 bases. CDR1 and CDR2 from the germline V gene are KGHDR and SFDVKD. The CDR3 covers 17 residues. The V and J ends lost 4 bases and 7 bases, in that order; junction bases with no gene match: 12. CDR3 nucleotide sequence: TGTGCCACCAGTGACCCCCGAGCGGGAGGGCCGTGGAATGAGCAGTTCTTC. Translated, it gives CATSDPRAGGPWNEQFF.

V gene TRBV19 combines with J gene TRBJ1-3; D is unresolved. The CDR3 has 14 residues. Trimming took 6 bases from V and 2 from J, leaving 11 bases between them. Germline CDR1 reads LNHDA; CDR2 reads SQIVND (reference sequence). This CDR3 reads CASRSGNAGNTIYF. The DNA of the CDR3 is TGTGCCAGTAGGTCGGGGAATGCTGGAAACACCATATATTTT.

This rearrangement joins TRBV5-1 to TRBJ2-5; the match to TRBD2 covers 11 bases. The CDR3 runs to 17 residues. Losses at the gene ends were 4 bases for V and 2 bases for J; bases not matched to a gene: 10. Germline CDR1 reads SGHRS; CDR2 reads YFSETQ. The DNA for the CDR3 is TGCGCCAGCAGCATAGCCCCGACTAGCGGGGAGCAAGAGACCCAGTACTTC. This gives the protein CASSIAPTSGEQETQYF.

This chain connects TRBV11-2 to TRBJ2-3; D is ambiguous. Deletions cut 6 bases from V and 2 bases from J, with 12 bases between. The CDR3 has 14 amino acids. Per the germline V gene, CDR1 is SGHAT and CDR2 is FQNNGV. CDR3 nucleotide sequence: TGTGCCAGCAGTCCCGAGGTGACCACAGATACGCAGTATTTT. As protein: CASSPEVTTDTQYF.

The V and J genes are TRBV5-4 and TRBJ1-6; a weak D match, TRBD1 (5 bases). CDR1 and CDR2 from the germline V gene are SGHNT and YYREEE (reference sequence). Trimming left V 2 bases short and J 7 bases short, with 13 bases between. The CDR3 loop spans 15 amino acids. This chain's CDR3 is CASSFPPGRNSPLHF. In nucleotides, the CDR3 is TGTGCCAGCAGCTTCCCCCCAGGGAGGAATTCACCCCTCCACTTT.